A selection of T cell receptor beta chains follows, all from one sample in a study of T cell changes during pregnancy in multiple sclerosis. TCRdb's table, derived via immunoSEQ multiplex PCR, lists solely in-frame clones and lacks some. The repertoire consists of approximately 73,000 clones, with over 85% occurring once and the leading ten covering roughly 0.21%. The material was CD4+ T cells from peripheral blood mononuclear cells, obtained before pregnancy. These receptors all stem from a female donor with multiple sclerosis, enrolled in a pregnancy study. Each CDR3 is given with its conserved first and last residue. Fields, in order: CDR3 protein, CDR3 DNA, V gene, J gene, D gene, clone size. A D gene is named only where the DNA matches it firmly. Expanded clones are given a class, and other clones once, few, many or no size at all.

cdr3_aa: CASSRISTGTSIHNEQFF
cdr3_nt: TGTGCCAGCAGCCGCATCTCGACCGGGACTAGTATCCACAATGAGCAGTTCTTC
v_call: TRBV7-3
j_call: TRBJ2-1
d_call: TRBD2
clone_size: .

cdr3_aa: CATQGDITDQPQHF
cdr3_nt: TGTGCCACCCAAGGGGACATCACAGATCAGCCCCAGCATTTT
v_call: TRBV2
j_call: TRBJ1-5
d_call: .
clone_size: .

cdr3_aa: CASSQLDLISYNEQFF
cdr3_nt: TGCGCCAGCAGCCAACTGGACTTAATCTCCTACAATGAGCAGTTCTTC
v_call: TRBV4-1
j_call: TRBJ2-1
d_call: .
clone_size: .

cdr3_aa: CASSLSERTQREDEQFF
cdr3_nt: TGTGCCAGCAGCCTCTCCGAGAGGACTCAGCGTGAGGATGAGCAGTTCTTC
v_call: TRBV11-2
j_call: TRBJ2-1
d_call: .
clone_size: .

cdr3_aa: CASSSNLGQGRNF
cdr3_nt: TGTGCCAGCAGCTCCAATCTGGGACAGGGTAGGAACTTC
v_call: TRBV28
j_call: TRBJ2-7
d_call: TRBD1
clone_size: .

cdr3_aa: CASSQGTSGRALYEQYF
cdr3_nt: TGTGCCAGCAGCCAAGGGACTAGCGGGAGGGCCCTGTACGAGCAGTACTTC
v_call: TRBV14
j_call: TRBJ2-7
d_call: TRBD2
clone_size: .

cdr3_aa: CASSFARDGYTF
cdr3_nt: TGCGCCAGCAGCTTTGCCAGGGATGGCTACACCTTC
v_call: TRBV5-1
j_call: TRBJ1-2
d_call: .
clone_size: .

cdr3_aa: CASSLVGGTGNEQYF
cdr3_nt: TGCGCCAGCAGCTTGGTGGGGGGTACGGGCAACGAGCAGTACTTC
v_call: TRBV5-1
j_call: TRBJ2-7
d_call: .
clone_size: .

cdr3_aa: CASSQPFPGGHLYF
cdr3_nt: TGTGCCAGCAGTCAGCCCTTCCCGGGGGGGCACCTATATTTT
v_call: TRBV6-5
j_call: TRBJ1-3
d_call: .
clone_size: .

cdr3_aa: CASRMAAGPNEKLFF
cdr3_nt: TGTGCCAGTAGGATGGCCGCGGGACCTAATGAAAAACTGTTTTTT
v_call: TRBV19
j_call: TRBJ1-4
d_call: .
clone_size: .

cdr3_aa: CASSPGLRRYGYTF
cdr3_nt: TGTGCCAGCAGCCCCGGACTGAGGCGCTATGGCTACACCTTC
v_call: TRBV2
j_call: TRBJ1-2
d_call: .
clone_size: .

cdr3_aa: CASSASGQYEQYF
cdr3_nt: TGTGCCAGCAGTGCCAGCGGCCAATACGAGCAGTACTTC
v_call: TRBV6-1
j_call: TRBJ2-7
d_call: .
clone_size: .

cdr3_aa: CASSQDPRGPSYEQYF
cdr3_nt: TGTGCCAGCAGCCAAGATCCGAGGGGGCCCTCCTACGAGCAGTACTTC
v_call: TRBV4-2
j_call: TRBJ2-7
d_call: TRBD1
clone_size: .

cdr3_aa: CASRGGQIVTNEKLFF
cdr3_nt: TGTGCCAGCAGGGGGGGACAGATAGTGACTAATGAAAAACTGTTTTTT
v_call: TRBV2
j_call: TRBJ1-4
d_call: TRBD1
clone_size: .

cdr3_aa: CASSLATGPYGYTF
cdr3_nt: TGCGCCAGCAGCTTGGCTACAGGCCCCTATGGCTACACCTTC
v_call: TRBV5-1
j_call: TRBJ1-2
d_call: .
clone_size: .

cdr3_aa: CASSPTGNTEAFF
cdr3_nt: TGTGCCAGCAGTCCGACAGGGAACACTGAAGCTTTCTTT
v_call: TRBV5-5
j_call: TRBJ1-1
d_call: .
clone_size: .

cdr3_aa: CASRPPGLEGYEQYF
cdr3_nt: TGTGCCAGCAGGCCCCCGGGCTTGGAGGGCTACGAGCAGTACTTC
v_call: TRBV7-2
j_call: TRBJ2-7
d_call: .
clone_size: once

cdr3_aa: CASSIDYGGTETQYF
cdr3_nt: TGTGCCAGTAGTATAGATTACGGGGGGACAGAGACCCAGTACTTC
v_call: TRBV19
j_call: TRBJ2-5
d_call: TRBD2
clone_size: .

cdr3_aa: CASSLRSSTDTQYF
cdr3_nt: TGCGCCAGCAGCTTGCGTAGTTCCACAGATACGCAGTATTTT
v_call: TRBV5-1
j_call: TRBJ2-3
d_call: .
clone_size: .

cdr3_aa: CASSFRDNTDTQYF
cdr3_nt: TGTGCCAGCAGTTTCCGGGACAACACAGATACGCAGTATTTT
v_call: TRBV27
j_call: TRBJ2-3
d_call: .
clone_size: .

cdr3_aa: CASSPGLAGADTQYF
cdr3_nt: TGTGCCAGCTCACCGGGACTAGCGGGCGCAGATACGCAGTATTTT
v_call: TRBV18
j_call: TRBJ2-3
d_call: TRBD2
clone_size: .

cdr3_aa: CASSREGENTGELFF
cdr3_nt: TGTGCCAGCAGCCGAGAGGGGGAAAACACCGGGGAGCTGTTTTTT
v_call: TRBV7-7
j_call: TRBJ2-2
d_call: .
clone_size: .